This TCR beta chain was sequenced during a study of CD8+CD57+ T cells in acquired aplastic anemia. The overall study: Mean read depth for CD4+ cells from healthy donors was roughly 11 million.

Concerning this clonotype: The antigen remains undetermined.

The J segment lost 3 bases and the V segment lost 3 bases, leaving 6 bases of the junction unmatched. Germline CDR1 reads LGHNA; CDR2 reads YSLEER. This CDR3 contains 16 residues. Study-wide findings and caveats: Controls and patients did not differ significantly in CD8+ Simpson's diversity. Approximately 27 CD8+ CDR3 sequences occurred in both the patients and the controls.

Genomic DNA acted as the template from which TCR beta VDJ combination and CDR3 sequence profiling were carried out. A single record per CDR3 protein comes from TCRdb applying MiXCR to the reads. The sample shows about 100,000 distinct CDR3 sequences, 40% to 65% of them seen only once. This receptor was taken from a human donor in good health, serving as a control. The chain has TRBV4-3 and TRBJ2-1, with TRBD1 matching 9 bases. The sequencing input was sorted CD4+, CD8+, or CD8+CD57+ T cells (not recorded which) from PBMCs. The CDR3, as DNA: TGCGCCAGCAGCCAGGACGGGACAGGGTTCTACAATGAGCAGTTCTTC. This sequence encodes CASSQDGTGFYNEQFF.